Listed below are T cell receptor beta chains from one sample, sequenced in a study of blood T cell repertoires in COVID-19. Sequencing used immunoSEQ multiplex PCR; TCRdb keeps in-frame clones, though not all of them. The data hold about 150,000 clones, with approximately 80% observed a single time. The sample taken for sequencing was peripheral blood. The source of these receptors is a woman aged 55-70 years with COVID-19, enrolled during active disease. CDR3s include the opening cysteine and the closing phenylalanine or tryptophan. The D gene is left open where the match is weak. Not all rows give a size; the values are once, few, many and, for expanded clones, a class.

clone size: .; D gene: .; J gene: TRBJ1-2; V gene: TRBV27; CDR3 protein: CASRTNRLINYGYTF; CDR3 DNA: TGTGCCAGCAGAACGAACAGGTTAATTAACTATGGCTACACCTTC
clone size: .; D gene: .; J gene: TRBJ1-1; V gene: TRBV9; CDR3 protein: CASSVGDLAGTEAFF; CDR3 DNA: TGTGCCAGCAGCGTAGGAGACTTGGCGGGCACTGAAGCTTTCTTT
clone size: .; D gene: .; J gene: TRBJ2-7; V gene: TRBV10-3; CDR3 protein: CAISDPGRGGTYEQYF; CDR3 DNA: TGTGCCATCAGTGACCCAGGTCGGGGAGGGACATACGAGCAGTACTTC
clone size: .; D gene: TRBD1; J gene: TRBJ1-2; V gene: TRBV27; CDR3 protein: CASSSQGQANYGYTF; CDR3 DNA: TGTGCCAGCAGTTCCCAAGGACAGGCCAACTATGGCTACACCTTC
clone size: .; D gene: .; J gene: TRBJ1-2; V gene: TRBV6-5; CDR3 protein: CASSLTNYGYTF; CDR3 DNA: TGTGCCAGCAGTCTAACGAACTATGGCTACACCTTC
clone size: few; D gene: .; J gene: TRBJ1-2; V gene: TRBV4-1; CDR3 protein: CASSPPTGEAYGYTF; CDR3 DNA: TGCGCCAGCAGCCCGCCCACGGGGGAGGCCTATGGCTACACCTTC
clone size: .; D gene: TRBD2; J gene: TRBJ2-1; V gene: TRBV7-2; CDR3 protein: CASSFGTSGRGQFF; CDR3 DNA: TGTGCCAGCAGCTTTGGGACTAGCGGGAGGGGGCAGTTCTTC
clone size: .; D gene: TRBD1; J gene: TRBJ1-3; V gene: TRBV29-1; CDR3 protein: CSVEGGQGHSGNTIYF; CDR3 DNA: TGCAGCGTTGAAGGAGGACAGGGGCACTCTGGAAACACCATATATTTT
clone size: .; D gene: .; J gene: TRBJ1-1; V gene: TRBV18; CDR3 protein: CASSPEDLNTEAFF; CDR3 DNA: TGTGCCAGCTCACCGGAGGACCTTAACACTGAAGCTTTCTTT
clone size: .; D gene: .; J gene: TRBJ1-6; V gene: TRBV7-2; CDR3 protein: CASSLGGGVNSPLHF; CDR3 DNA: TGTGCCAGCAGCCTGGGGGGTGGGGTAAATTCACCCCTCCACTTT
clone size: .; D gene: .; J gene: TRBJ2-6; V gene: TRBV3-1/TRBV3-2; CDR3 protein: CASTSSGANVLTF; CDR3 DNA: TGTGCCAGCACTTCCTCTGGGGCCAACGTCCTGACTTTC
clone size: .; D gene: .; J gene: TRBJ2-1; V gene: TRBV25-1; CDR3 protein: CASSESRGLSNEQFF; CDR3 DNA: TGTGCCAGCAGTGAATCCAGGGGTTTGAGTAATGAGCAGTTCTTC
clone size: .; D gene: TRBD1; J gene: TRBJ1-2; V gene: TRBV6-1; CDR3 protein: CASSEAWQGGYGYTF; CDR3 DNA: TGTGCCAGCAGTGAAGCGTGGCAGGGGGGATATGGCTACACCTTC
clone size: .; D gene: .; J gene: TRBJ1-1; V gene: TRBV5-1; CDR3 protein: CASSFVRAGPEAFF; CDR3 DNA: TGCGCCAGCAGCTTCGTCAGGGCTGGTCCTGAAGCTTTCTTT
clone size: .; D gene: TRBD1; J gene: TRBJ1-2; V gene: TRBV4-1; CDR3 protein: CASSQDAGGQRRGKSNYGYTF; CDR3 DNA: TGCGCCAGCAGCCAAGATGCGGGGGGACAGAGGCGTGGGAAATCTAACTATGGCTACACCTTC
clone size: .; D gene: TRBD1; J gene: TRBJ2-5; V gene: TRBV19; CDR3 protein: CASSLQGKETQYF; CDR3 DNA: TGTGCCAGTAGTTTACAGGGGAAAGAGACCCAGTACTTC
clone size: .; D gene: TRBD1; J gene: TRBJ1-6; V gene: TRBV5-1; CDR3 protein: CASSLALQGARNSPLHF; CDR3 DNA: TGCGCCAGCAGCTTGGCCCTACAGGGGGCGCGGAATTCACCCCTCCACTTT
clone size: .; D gene: .; J gene: TRBJ1-2; V gene: TRBV6-5; CDR3 protein: CASSAGRLNYGYTF; CDR3 DNA: TGTGCCAGCAGCGCAGGGAGGTTGAACTATGGCTACACCTTC
clone size: .; D gene: TRBD2; J gene: TRBJ2-1; V gene: TRBV9; CDR3 protein: CASSRLAGLGNEQFF; CDR3 DNA: TGTGCCAGCAGCCGACTAGCGGGACTCGGGAATGAGCAGTTCTTC
clone size: .; D gene: .; J gene: TRBJ1-4; V gene: TRBV4-1; CDR3 protein: CASSLLERDEKLFF; CDR3 DNA: TGCGCCAGCAGCCTGCTGGAGCGAGATGAAAAACTGTTTTTT
clone size: .; D gene: .; J gene: TRBJ1-2; V gene: TRBV5-6; CDR3 protein: CASSLDHDSAWGYTF; CDR3 DNA: TGTGCCAGCAGCTTGGACCATGACAGTGCGTGGGGCTACACCTTC
clone size: few; D gene: TRBD1; J gene: TRBJ1-4; V gene: TRBV4-1; CDR3 protein: CASSRGQSTNEKLFF; CDR3 DNA: TGCGCCAGCAGCCGGGGACAGTCAACTAATGAAAAACTGTTTTTT
clone size: .; D gene: TRBD1; J gene: TRBJ1-5; V gene: TRBV5-8; CDR3 protein: CASSLEGQGYQPQHF; CDR3 DNA: TGTGCCAGCAGCTTGGAGGGACAGGGTTATCAGCCCCAGCATTTT
clone size: .; D gene: TRBD1; J gene: TRBJ1-1; V gene: TRBV7-9; CDR3 protein: CASSNTGTGLAFF; CDR3 DNA: TGTGCCAGCAGCAATACTGGGACAGGGCTGGCTTTCTTT
clone size: .; D gene: TRBD1; J gene: TRBJ2-5; V gene: TRBV20-1; CDR3 protein: CSAQGEETQYF; CDR3 DNA: TGCAGTGCCCAGGGGGAAGAGACCCAGTACTTC
clone size: .; D gene: TRBD2; J gene: TRBJ2-5; V gene: TRBV6-5; CDR3 protein: CASQWREAQETQYF; CDR3 DNA: TGTGCCAGCCAGTGGCGGGAGGCCCAAGAGACCCAGTACTTC
clone size: .; D gene: TRBD2; J gene: TRBJ2-1; V gene: TRBV29-1; CDR3 protein: CSAYGSTSERSSYNEQFF; CDR3 DNA: TGCAGCGCCTACGGGTCGACTAGCGAGAGGTCTTCCTACAATGAGCAGTTCTTC
clone size: .; D gene: TRBD2; J gene: TRBJ2-1; V gene: TRBV9; CDR3 protein: CASSAGGSTSGGSYNEQFF; CDR3 DNA: TGTGCCAGCAGCGCCGGAGGATCGACTAGCGGTGGCTCCTACAATGAGCAGTTCTTC
clone size: .; D gene: .; J gene: TRBJ1-6; V gene: TRBV10-2; CDR3 protein: CASSEYGQTREKGAPLHF; CDR3 DNA: TGCGCCAGCAGTGAGTACGGGCAAACCCGCGAGAAAGGGGCACCCCTCCACTTT
clone size: many; D gene: TRBD1; J gene: TRBJ1-6; V gene: TRBV7-2; CDR3 protein: CASSRATRTGYNSPLHF; CDR3 DNA: TGTGCCAGCAGCCGGGCGACCCGGACAGGCTATAATTCACCCCTCCACTTT
clone size: .; D gene: TRBD2; J gene: TRBJ2-3; V gene: TRBV6-5; CDR3 protein: CASGASGGSTDTQYF; CDR3 DNA: TGTGCCTCCGGGGCCAGCGGGGGCAGCACAGATACGCAGTATTTT
clone size: .; D gene: .; J gene: TRBJ1-5; V gene: TRBV5-6; CDR3 protein: CASSSYRVSRQPQHF; CDR3 DNA: TGTGCCAGCAGCTCCTACCGGGTTTCGCGTCAGCCCCAGCATTTT
clone size: .; D gene: .; J gene: TRBJ1-1; V gene: TRBV10-3; CDR3 protein: CAISVRLGDTEAFF; CDR3 DNA: TGTGCCATCAGTGTTCGGCTAGGGGACACTGAAGCTTTCTTT
clone size: .; D gene: TRBD2; J gene: TRBJ2-1; V gene: TRBV12-3/TRBV12-4; CDR3 protein: CASSLGGLAGQFF; CDR3 DNA: TGTGCCAGCAGTTTAGGGGGACTAGCGGGACAATTCTTC
clone size: .; D gene: TRBD2; J gene: TRBJ2-7; V gene: TRBV4-1; CDR3 protein: CASSQVPGLAGRNEQYF; CDR3 DNA: TGCGCCAGCAGCCAAGTTCCAGGACTAGCGGGAAGGAACGAGCAGTACTTC
clone size: .; D gene: .; J gene: TRBJ2-3; V gene: TRBV24-1; CDR3 protein: CATRPERGTDTQYF; CDR3 DNA: TGTGCCACCAGGCCGGAGCGGGGCACAGATACGCAGTATTTT
clone size: .; D gene: TRBD1; J gene: TRBJ1-5; V gene: TRBV2; CDR3 protein: CASSGEGASNQPQHF; CDR3 DNA: TGTGCCAGCAGTGGAGAGGGGGCTAGCAATCAGCCCCAGCATTTT
clone size: .; D gene: TRBD2; J gene: TRBJ2-1; V gene: TRBV5-5; CDR3 protein: CASSSIFTSGVGYNEQFF; CDR3 DNA: TGTGCCAGCAGCTCAATATTTACTAGCGGTGTTGGCTACAATGAGCAGTTCTTC
clone size: .; D gene: TRBD1; J gene: TRBJ1-1; V gene: TRBV18; CDR3 protein: CASSPTGDTEAFF; CDR3 DNA: TGTGCCAGCTCACCGACAGGGGACACTGAAGCTTTCTTT
clone size: .; D gene: .; J gene: TRBJ1-1; V gene: TRBV5-1; CDR3 protein: CASSLEAGYSTEAFF; CDR3 DNA: TGCGCCAGCAGCTTGGAGGCGGGCTACAGCACTGAAGCTTTCTTT
clone size: .; D gene: TRBD1; J gene: TRBJ1-2; V gene: TRBV6-5; CDR3 protein: CASSPGGDYGYTF; CDR3 DNA: TGTGCCAGCAGTCCAGGGGGCGACTATGGCTACACCTTC
clone size: .; D gene: TRBD2; J gene: TRBJ2-7; V gene: TRBV19; CDR3 protein: CASSPGTSGNQGEQYF; CDR3 DNA: TGTGCCAGTAGCCCTGGGACTAGCGGGAATCAAGGCGAGCAGTACTTC
clone size: .; D gene: TRBD1; J gene: TRBJ1-4; V gene: TRBV19; CDR3 protein: CASSIGTGNEKLFF; CDR3 DNA: TGTGCCAGTAGTATTGGGACAGGGAATGAAAAACTGTTTTTT
clone size: .; D gene: .; J gene: TRBJ2-2; V gene: TRBV19; CDR3 protein: CASSSTSSTGELFF; CDR3 DNA: TGTGCCAGTAGTTCAACATCATCCACCGGGGAGCTGTTTTTT
clone size: .; D gene: .; J gene: TRBJ1-1; V gene: TRBV6-5; CDR3 protein: CASSYMGAEAFF; CDR3 DNA: TGTGCCAGCAGTTACATGGGGGCGGAAGCTTTCTTT
clone size: .; D gene: .; J gene: TRBJ2-1; V gene: TRBV2; CDR3 protein: CASSVGNPIYNEQFF; CDR3 DNA: TGTGCCAGCAGTGTCGGGAATCCCATTTACAATGAGCAGTTCTTC
clone size: .; D gene: TRBD1; J gene: TRBJ1-1; V gene: TRBV29-1; CDR3 protein: CSGGTGVMNTEAFF; CDR3 DNA: TGCAGCGGTGGGACAGGGGTCATGAACACTGAAGCTTTCTTT
clone size: .; D gene: TRBD1; J gene: TRBJ1-4; V gene: TRBV5-6; CDR3 protein: CASSLWDRVQGGKLFF; CDR3 DNA: TGTGCCAGCAGCTTGTGGGACAGGGTCCAGGGGGGAAAACTGTTTTTT
clone size: .; D gene: TRBD2; J gene: TRBJ2-1; V gene: TRBV19; CDR3 protein: CASSIMSSGSTFRYNEQFF; CDR3 DNA: TGTGCCAGTAGTATCATGTCTAGCGGGAGTACTTTCCGTTACAATGAGCAGTTCTTC
clone size: .; D gene: .; J gene: TRBJ1-2; V gene: TRBV30; CDR3 protein: CAWGDSSRDGYTF; CDR3 DNA: TGTGCCTGGGGGGACTCATCGAGGGATGGCTACACCTTC
clone size: .; D gene: .; J gene: TRBJ2-5; V gene: TRBV3-1/TRBV3-2; CDR3 protein: CASSHGRGGETQYF; CDR3 DNA: TGTGCCAGCAGCCACGGCCGCGGAGGAGAGACCCAGTACTTC
clone size: .; D gene: TRBD2; J gene: TRBJ2-7; V gene: TRBV7-2; CDR3 protein: CASSLGRTSGSGTGYEQYF; CDR3 DNA: TGTGCCAGCAGCTTAGGAAGGACTAGCGGGAGCGGGACGGGGTACGAGCAGTACTTC